The next 15 T cell receptor beta chains were all read from a single sample in a study of shared clonotypes between healthy human individuals. Only in-frame clones appear in the TCRdb table, and some are missing; sequencing was by immunoSEQ multiplex PCR. The data contain 520,000 or so clones, 79% of them singletons. What was sequenced was PBMCs. Source of these receptors: a woman aged 40 to 50 in good health. Some clones in this sample may be carry-over from other donors' samples.

This clone was observed once. V usage is TRBV7-2 and J usage is TRBJ1-6; no reliable D call. The V end lost 1 base, the J end lost 9 bases, and 13 bases lay between the germline ends. CDR3 length equals 15 residues. Germline CDR1 is SGHTA and CDR2 is FQGNSA. CDR3 coding DNA: TGTGCCAGCAGCTTAGAGGCAGCTATAGGTTCACCCCTCCACTTT. It yields the protein CASSLEAAIGSPLHF.

The CDR3 region has the DNA TGTGCCAGCAGCTTAACTCCGGGCCCACTAGGGGTTGGCTACACCTTC. Encoded protein: CASSLTPGPLGVGYTF. The chain has TRBV9 and TRBJ1-2; the D gene is possibly TRBD1 (5 bases). The CDR3 spans 16 residues. CDR1 is SGDLS and CDR2 is YYNGEE in the germline V gene. V shed 4 bases and J shed 7 bases, with 23 bases lying between them. Variable domain in full (rest from reference TRBV9 and TRBJ1-2): DSGVTQTPKHLITATGQRVTLRCSPRSGDLSVYWYQQSLDQGLQFLIQYYNGEERAKGNILERFSAQQFPDLHSELNLSSLELGDSALYFCASSLTPGPLGVGYTFGSGTRLTVV.

The chain recombines TRBV7-2 with TRBJ1-4; D gene unclear. Trimming left V 0 bases short and J 7 bases short, with 6 bases between. CDR1 is SGHTA and CDR2 is FQGNSA in the germline V gene. CDR3 length: 13 residues. CDR3 sequence (DNA): TGTGCCAGCAGCTTAGCAGGGTTTGAAAAACTGTTTTTT. It translates to CASSLAGFEKLFF. The whole variable domain, remainder taken from reference TRBV7-2 and TRBJ1-4, is GAGVSQSPSNKVTEKGKDVELRCDPISGHTALYWYRQSLGQGLEFLIYFQGNSAPDKSGLPSDRFSAERTGGSVSTLTIQRTQQEDSAVYLCASSLAGFEKLFFGSGTQLSVL.

The rearrangement links TRBV4-2 to TRBJ2-1; D not certain. V lost 4 bases to trimming and J lost 7 bases, with 14 bases between them. The CDR3 has 14 amino acids. Germline CDR1 and CDR2: LGHNA and YNFKEQ. The DNA of the CDR3 is TGTGCCAGCAGCCGGGTCCCCCTGGGGAATGAGCAGTTCTTC. This translates into CASSRVPLGNEQFF.

The chain has TRBV11-2 and TRBJ2-2; D is possibly TRBD2 (5 bases). The germline V gene has CDR1 SGHAT and CDR2 FQNNGV. V dropped 5 bases and J dropped 3 bases, with 16 bases sitting between them. This CDR3 has 16 amino acids. This CDR3 reads CASSPHNPGYTGELFF. The CDR3 coding sequence is TGTGCCAGCAGCCCCCATAACCCGGGGTACACCGGGGAGCTGTTTTTT. Combining the CDR3 with reference TRBV11-2 and TRBJ2-2 gives the whole variable domain EAGVAQSPRYKIIEKRQSVAFWCNPISGHATLYWYQQILGQGPKLLIQFQNNGVVDDSQLPKDRFSAERLKGVDSTLKIQPAKLEDSAVYLCASSPHNPGYTGELFFGEGSRLTVL.

This clone has ten or more counts. The rearrangement links TRBV5-6 to TRBJ2-1; D remains ambiguous. V lost 4 bases and J 5 bases, leaving 4 bases between the germline ends. Germline CDR1 reads SGHDT; CDR2 reads YYEEEE. The CDR3 sequence is 11 residues long. CDR3: CASSLNNEQFF. In DNA form, the CDR3 reads TGTGCCAGCAGCCTAAACAATGAGCAGTTCTTC.

This clone has a single count. This CDR3 reads CASRKVGRAYNEQFF. CDR3 coding DNA: TGTGCCAGCAGGAAGGTGGGCAGGGCCTACAATGAGCAGTTCTTC. V is TRBV11-2 and J is TRBJ2-1, with a weak D call TRBD1 (5 bases). Per the germline V gene, CDR1 is SGHAT and CDR2 is FQNNGV. The germline V and J ends were trimmed by 6 bases and 2 bases, with 14 bases remaining between them. The CDR3 spans 15 residues.

The chain has TRBV5-4 and TRBJ2-3; D might be TRBD2 (6 bases). Per germline, CDR1 SGHNT and CDR2 YYREEE (reference sequence). Trimming cost V 4 bases and J 0 bases, with 15 bases left between them. The CDR3 is 16 residues long. In DNA form, the CDR3 reads TGTGCCAGCAGCCCGGGGGAACTGAGGAGCACAGATACGCAGTATTTT. Its protein is CASSPGELRSTDTQYF.

This clone appeared a few times. This sequence joins TRBV28 and TRBJ1-6; 9 bases are a match to TRBD1. The CDR3 totals 13 residues. V gave up 11 bases and J gave up 7 bases; unmatched junction bases: 6. Germline CDR1 and CDR2: MDHEN and SYDVKM. The CDR3 DNA reads TGTGCCCACAGGACAGGGGTGAATTCACCCCTCCACTTT. Translation gives CAHRTGVNSPLHF.

The chain carries TRBV27 and TRBJ2-1, with 11 bases fitting TRBD2. Germline V lookup: CDR1 MNHEY, CDR2 SMNVEV (reference sequence). The CDR3 is made up of 16 amino acids. The junction had 5 bases not matched to a gene; V was cut back by 5 bases and J by 2 bases. CDR3 in DNA: TGTGCCAGCAGTCAATTAGCGGGAGGGCCCTACAATGAGCAGTTCTTC. Translated: CASSQLAGGPYNEQFF.

This chain links TRBV11-2 with TRBJ2-5; no firm D call. CDR1 is SGHAT and CDR2 is FQNNGV in the germline V gene. Trimming shortened V by 5 bases and J by 11 bases, and 18 bases separated the two germline ends. The CDR3 totals 13 residues. CDR3 loop: CASSPSTPGEQYF. CDR3 DNA: TGTGCCAGCAGCCCGTCGACCCCTGGTGAGCAGTACTTC.

V usage is TRBV19 and J usage is TRBJ1-5; D is ambiguous. Germline V gene sequence: CDR1 LNHDA, CDR2 SQIVND (reference sequence). The CDR3 runs 12 residues. V lost 4 bases to trimming and J lost 1 base, with 2 bases between them. As DNA, the CDR3 is TGTGCCAGTAGTAACAGCAATCAGCCCCAGCATTTT. It translates to CASSNSNQPQHF.

There are a few counts of this clone. Other DNA sequences in this specimen translate into the identical CDR3. The V call is TRBV5-1, the J call TRBJ2-5, with D maybe TRBD2 (5 bases). CDR3 length equals 13 residues. The V gene's germline CDR1 is SGHRS and CDR2 YFSETQ. The V gene lost 4 bases and the J gene lost 1 base, with 8 bases spanning the gap. Here the CDR3 reads CASSPGVQETQYF. CDR3 DNA sequence: TGCGCCAGCAGCCCCGGGGTCCAAGAGACCCAGTACTTC.

The chain carries TRBV11-2 and TRBJ2-1; 16 positions agree with TRBD2. V was pared by 5 bases and J by 5 bases, with 12 bases of the junction left unmatched. The CDR3 sequence is 19 residues long. Germline V CDR1 and CDR2: SGHAT, FQNNGV. The DNA of the CDR3 is TGTGCCAGCAGCCCCGGACCGGGACTAGCGGGAGGGCGGGACAATGAGCAGTTCTTC. This codes for CASSPGPGLAGGRDNEQFF.

The chain has TRBV7-3 and TRBJ2-3, with 7 bases identical to TRBD2. Trimming cost V 4 bases and J 3 bases; bases outside gene matches: 1. The CDR3 loop spans 13 amino acids. CDR1 and CDR2 from the germline V gene are SGHTA and FQGTGA. The DNA of the CDR3 is TGTGCCAGCAGCTCGGGAGGAACAGATACGCAGTATTTT. Its protein is CASSSGGTDTQYF.